This TCR beta chain was sequenced during a study of blood T cell repertoires in COVID-19. Study context: The origin of the acute and convalescent COVID-19 samples was the United States, Italy and Spain. In each case, the material was cDNA or gDNA derived from T cells, B-cell-depleted T cells, or PBMCs.

Per the original data handling: The assay estimated nucleated cells by amplifying reference gene primers. Only in-frame clones appear in the TCRdb table, and some are missing; sequencing was by immunoSEQ multiplex PCR. V and J calls and clone size follow that table, whereas D and trimming were derived from the DNA. The sample contains more than 130,000 clones, roughly 80% of which appear only once. The sequence derives from a human donor in a cohort sampled during active COVID-19. The sample comprised peripheral blood.

The CDR3 coding sequence is TGCGCCAGCAGCTTGCAATACAATGAGCAGTTCTTC. This gives the protein CASSLQYNEQFF. This sequence joins TRBV5-1 and TRBJ2-1; no firm D call. CDR3 size: 12 residues. Trimming pared 1 base from V and 4 bases from J, leaving 3 bases between. Germline CDR1 SGHRS, CDR2 YFSETQ. Full variable domain (outside the CDR3, taken from reference TRBV5-1 and TRBJ2-1): KAGVTQTPRYLIKTRGQQVTLSCSPISGHRSVSWYQQTPGQGLQFLFEYFSETQRNKGNFPGRFSGRQFSNSRSEMNVSTLELGDSALYLCASSLQYNEQFFGPGTRLTVL.